This entry features one T cell receptor beta chain sequence. The antigen is unknown. This entry belongs to a study of shared clonotypes between healthy human individuals. CDR1 and CDR2 from the germline V gene are SGHNT and YYREEE (reference sequence). With 0 bases removed from V and 6 bases from J, the gap between germline ends came to 10 bases. The CDR3 has 14 amino acids. A split of CD4+ cells into CD45RA+ naive and CD45RA-negative memory subsets was performed. Findings and caveats of the study: The sharing of roughly 5% of naive CD4 clonotypes was seen across a few donors. It was anticipated that sequencing depth would influence how many clonotypes donors shared.

Sequenced by immunoSEQ multiplex PCR; TCRdb stores in-frame clones only, minus some. The sample contains about 2.4 million clones, roughly 93% of which appear only once. The TCR comes from a man between 18 and 29 years old in good health. Some clones in this sample may be carry-over from other donors' samples. V and J are TRBV5-4 and TRBJ2-4; D possibly corresponds to TRBD1 (5 bases). Source material: naive CD4+ T cells from PBMCs. As to subset: CD45RA+ positively selected. CDR3 region: CASSLGQGLNIQYF. CDR3 DNA: TGTGCCAGCAGCTTGGGGCAGGGTTTAAACATTCAGTACTTC.